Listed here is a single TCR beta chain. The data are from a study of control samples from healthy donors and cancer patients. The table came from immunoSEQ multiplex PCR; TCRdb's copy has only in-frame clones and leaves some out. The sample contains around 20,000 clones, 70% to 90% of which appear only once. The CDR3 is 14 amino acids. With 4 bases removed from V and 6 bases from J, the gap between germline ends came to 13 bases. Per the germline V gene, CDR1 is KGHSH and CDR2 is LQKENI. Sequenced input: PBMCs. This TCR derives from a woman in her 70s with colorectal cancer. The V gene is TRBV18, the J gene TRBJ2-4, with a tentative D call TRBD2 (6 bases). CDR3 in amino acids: CASSRTGEGNIQYF. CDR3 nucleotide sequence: TGTGCCAGCTCACGTACGGGGGAAGGAAACATTCAGTACTTC.